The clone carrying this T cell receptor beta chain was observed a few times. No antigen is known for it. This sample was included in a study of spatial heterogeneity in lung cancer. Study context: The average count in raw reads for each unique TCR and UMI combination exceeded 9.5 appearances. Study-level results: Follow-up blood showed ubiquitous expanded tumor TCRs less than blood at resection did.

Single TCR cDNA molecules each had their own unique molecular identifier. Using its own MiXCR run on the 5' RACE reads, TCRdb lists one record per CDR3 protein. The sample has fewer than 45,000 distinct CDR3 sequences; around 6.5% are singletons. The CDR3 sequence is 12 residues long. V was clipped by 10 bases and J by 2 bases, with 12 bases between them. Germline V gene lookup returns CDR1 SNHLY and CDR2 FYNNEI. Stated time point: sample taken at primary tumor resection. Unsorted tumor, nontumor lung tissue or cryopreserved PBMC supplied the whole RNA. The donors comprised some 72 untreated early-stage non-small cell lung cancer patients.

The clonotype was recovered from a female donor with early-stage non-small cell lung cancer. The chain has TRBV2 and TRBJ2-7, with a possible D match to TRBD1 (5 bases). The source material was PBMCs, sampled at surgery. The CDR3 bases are TGTGCCAACGACCAGGGAACCTACGAGCAGTACTTC. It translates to CANDQGTYEQYF.